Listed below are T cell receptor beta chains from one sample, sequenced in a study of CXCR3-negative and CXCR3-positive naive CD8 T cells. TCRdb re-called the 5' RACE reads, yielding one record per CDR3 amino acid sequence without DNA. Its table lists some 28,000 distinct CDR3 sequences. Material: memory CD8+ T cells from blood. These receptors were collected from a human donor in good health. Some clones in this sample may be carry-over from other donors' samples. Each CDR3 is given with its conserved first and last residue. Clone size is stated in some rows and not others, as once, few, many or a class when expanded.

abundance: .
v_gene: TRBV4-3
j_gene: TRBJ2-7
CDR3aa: CASSQLGTDNTYEQYF

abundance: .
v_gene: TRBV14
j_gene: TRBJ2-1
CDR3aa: CASSHGQEFNNEQFF

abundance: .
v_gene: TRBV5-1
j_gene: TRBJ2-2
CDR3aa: CASSFRDRVGANTGELFF

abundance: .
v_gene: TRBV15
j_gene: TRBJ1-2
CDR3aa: CATSRGGLKNDYGYTF

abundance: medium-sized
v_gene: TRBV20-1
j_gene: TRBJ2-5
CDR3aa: CSARVPSGDAETQYF

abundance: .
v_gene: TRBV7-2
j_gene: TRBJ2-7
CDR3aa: CASSLAAGGLYEQYF

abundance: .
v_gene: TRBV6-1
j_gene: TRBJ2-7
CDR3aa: CATFPRDSVYEQYF

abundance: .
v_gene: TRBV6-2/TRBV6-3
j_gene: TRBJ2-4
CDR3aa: CASSYAKTAPRNIQYF

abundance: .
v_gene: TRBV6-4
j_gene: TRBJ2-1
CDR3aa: CASSEGAGISYNEQFF

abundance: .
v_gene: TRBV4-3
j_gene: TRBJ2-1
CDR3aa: CASSQEPAGTSGGNEQFF

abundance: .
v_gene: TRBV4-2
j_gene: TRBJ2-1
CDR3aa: CASSHSTLAGFDEQFF

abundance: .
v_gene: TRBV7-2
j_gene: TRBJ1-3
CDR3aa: CASSSRLLGNSGNTIYF

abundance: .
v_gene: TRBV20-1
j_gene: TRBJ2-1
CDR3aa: CSATQLAGRTYNEQFF

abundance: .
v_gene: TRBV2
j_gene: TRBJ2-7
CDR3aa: CASSENTGSNEQYF

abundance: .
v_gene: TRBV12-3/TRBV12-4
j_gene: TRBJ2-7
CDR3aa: CASRNLSSSYEQYF

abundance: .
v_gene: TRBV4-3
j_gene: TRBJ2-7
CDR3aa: CASSQDEAGSYEQYF

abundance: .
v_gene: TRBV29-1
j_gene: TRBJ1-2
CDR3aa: CSVAEKDYGYTF

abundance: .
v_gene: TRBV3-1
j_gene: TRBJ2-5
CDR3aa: CASSPDSYQETQYF

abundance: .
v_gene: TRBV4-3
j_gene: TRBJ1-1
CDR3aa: CASSQDWGGLTEAFF

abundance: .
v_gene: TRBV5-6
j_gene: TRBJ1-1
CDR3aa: CASSFTVNTEAFF

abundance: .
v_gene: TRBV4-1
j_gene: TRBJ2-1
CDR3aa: CASSRRGAGDNNEQFF

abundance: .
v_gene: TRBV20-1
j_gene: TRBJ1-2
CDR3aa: CSARAPPGEANYGYTF

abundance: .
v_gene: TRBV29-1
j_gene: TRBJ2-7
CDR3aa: CSVVSYSGTYEQYF

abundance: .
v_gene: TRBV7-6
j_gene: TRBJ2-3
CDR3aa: CASSEQGSGTDTQYF

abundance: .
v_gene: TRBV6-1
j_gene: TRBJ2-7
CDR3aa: CASSEYWDFSYEQYF

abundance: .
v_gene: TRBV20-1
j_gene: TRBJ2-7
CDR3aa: CSARDMDWYEQYF

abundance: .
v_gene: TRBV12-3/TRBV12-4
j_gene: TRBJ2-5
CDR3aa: CASSRERRETQYF

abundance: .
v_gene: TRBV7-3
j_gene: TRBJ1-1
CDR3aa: CASSLSVNTEAFF

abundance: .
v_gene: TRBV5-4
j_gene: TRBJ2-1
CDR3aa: CASQSGVAPEQFF

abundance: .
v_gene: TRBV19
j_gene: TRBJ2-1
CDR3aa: CASSMGLAGNEQFF

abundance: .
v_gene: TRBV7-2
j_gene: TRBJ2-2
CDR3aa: CASSSSDYTGELFF

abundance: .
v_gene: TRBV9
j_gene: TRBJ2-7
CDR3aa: CASSPAEGASSYEQYF

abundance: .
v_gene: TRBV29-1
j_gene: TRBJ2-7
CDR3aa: CSVDIGGTGGLYEQYF

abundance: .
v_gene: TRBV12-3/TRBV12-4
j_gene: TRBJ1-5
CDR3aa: CASSLGQGDGNQPQHF

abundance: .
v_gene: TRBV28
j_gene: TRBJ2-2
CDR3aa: CASSLQGEAGELFF